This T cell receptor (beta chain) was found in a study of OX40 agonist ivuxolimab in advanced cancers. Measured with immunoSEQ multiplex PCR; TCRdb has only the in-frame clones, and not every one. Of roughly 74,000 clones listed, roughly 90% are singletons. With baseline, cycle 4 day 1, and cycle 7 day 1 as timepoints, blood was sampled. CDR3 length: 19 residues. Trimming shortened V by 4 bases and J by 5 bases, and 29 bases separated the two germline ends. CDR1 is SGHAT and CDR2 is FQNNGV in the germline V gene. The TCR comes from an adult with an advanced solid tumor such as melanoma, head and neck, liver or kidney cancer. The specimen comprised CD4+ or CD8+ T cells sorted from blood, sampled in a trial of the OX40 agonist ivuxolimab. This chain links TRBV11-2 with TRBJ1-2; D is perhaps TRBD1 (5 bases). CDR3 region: CASSYLLVSGLGDTYGYTF. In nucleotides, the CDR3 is TGTGCCAGCAGCTACCTCCTAGTCTCAGGGTTGGGGGATACATATGGCTACACCTTC.